What follows are 20 T cell receptor beta chains derived from one specimen sequenced in a study of post-analysis software for immune sequencing data. Study findings and constraints: Five TRBV segments, TRBV5-6, TRBV5-1 and TRBV20-1 among them, were found more frequent in patients than controls.

Carried by the TCR beta cDNA libraries were unique molecular identifiers. TCRdb analysed the PCR reads with MiXCR anew, one entry per CDR3 protein. Of more than 500,000 distinct CDR3 sequences in the sample, 30% to 40% were seen once. Their antigen targets remain unknown. The sequenced sample consisted of blood. The receptor source for this set is a girl aged 2-17 years with multiple sclerosis.

This sequence joins TRBV15 and TRBJ2-5; 7 bases are shared with TRBD1. V shed 3 bases and J 1 base; nucleotides not matched to a gene: 2. Germline lookup yields CDR1 LNHNV and CDR2 YYDKDF (reference sequence). This CDR3 comprises 14 residues. The CDR3 protein is CATSSRDSQETQYF. DNA for the CDR3: TGTGCCACCAGCAGCAGGGACAGCCAAGAGACCCAGTACTTC.

Ten or more counts support this clonotype. The J gene is TRBJ1-2, the V gene TRBV29-1; 8 positions agree with TRBD1. The CDR3 sequence is 12 residues long. The germline gives CDR1 SQVTM, CDR2 ANQGSEA. With 0 bases clipped from V and 13 bases from J, the junction kept 7 bases outside the gene matches. CDR3 amino acids: CSVEEVGQGLTF. The CDR3 nucleotides are TGCAGCGTTGAAGAAGTCGGACAGGGCCTCACCTTC. Filled out from reference TRBV29-1 and TRBJ1-2, the complete variable domain reads SAVISQKPSRDICQRGTSLTIQCQVDSQVTMMFWYRQQPGQSLTLIATANQGSEATYESGFVIDKFPISRPNLTFSTLTVSNMSPEDSSIYLCSVEEVGQGLTFGSGTRLTVV.

The V and J genes are TRBV7-9 and TRBJ2-4, with D tentatively TRBD2 (5 bases). The CDR3 sequence is 15 residues long. Looked up from germline, CDR1 is SEHNR and CDR2 is FQNEAQ (reference sequence). The germline V and J ends were trimmed by 0 bases and 5 bases, with 11 bases remaining between them. The CDR3 loop is CASSLAWTEENIQYF. For the CDR3, the DNA is TGTGCCAGCAGCTTAGCTTGGACGGAGGAAAACATTCAGTACTTC.

This clonotype was counted a few times. The rearrangement links TRBV9 to TRBJ2-1; 7 bases fit TRBD2. Germline V gene lookup returns CDR1 SGDLS and CDR2 YYNGEE. Trimming cost V 2 bases and J 3 bases; bases outside gene matches: 2. The CDR3 is made up of 14 amino acids. CDR3 sequence: CASSVTSYYNEQFF. The CDR3 region has the DNA TGTGCCAGCAGCGTGACTAGCTACTACAATGAGCAGTTCTTC.

This chain links TRBV5-5 with TRBJ1-6, with D perhaps TRBD1 (5 bases). This CDR3 is built from 14 residues. The germline V and J ends were trimmed by 1 base and 7 bases, with 9 bases remaining between them. The V gene's germline CDR1 is SGHKS and CDR2 YYEKEE (reference sequence). In DNA form, the CDR3 reads TGTGCCAGCAGCTTGTGGGGGGGGAATTCACCCCTCCACTTT. It translates to CASSLWGGNSPLHF.

This clonotype was detected a few times. The chain joins TRBV3-1 to TRBJ1-2; the match to TRBD1 covers 12 bases. The ends lost 2 bases at V and 8 bases at J; junction bases unmatched: 9. This CDR3 region has 16 residues. Germline V gene sequence: CDR1 LGHDT, CDR2 YNNKEL (reference sequence). The CDR3 here is CASSQPVGTGGFGYTF. CDR3 coding DNA: TGTGCCAGCAGCCAACCCGTGGGGACAGGGGGCTTCGGCTACACCTTC.

The chain joins TRBV6-2 or TRBV6-3 to TRBJ2-3, with D possibly being TRBD2 (7 bases). Germline V gene data show CDR1 as MNHEY and CDR2 as SVGEGT. CDR3 length: 14 amino acids. V was trimmed by 2 bases and J by 8 bases, leaving 14 bases between them. CDR3 coding DNA: TGTGCCAGCAGTTACGGGGGGGGGCGGGGTACGCAGTATTTT. Its protein product is CASSYGGGRGTQYF.

About this clonotype: At one of its ends the junction is not consistent with the germline gene, which may arise from a read error. V and J are TRBV15 and TRBJ2-7; TRBD1 matches at 9 bases. Germline V gene data show CDR1 as LNHNV and CDR2 as YYDKDF (reference sequence). The CDR3 has 14 amino acids. This CDR3 is CATSSRTGVYGQYF. The DNA for the CDR3 is TGTGCCACCAGCTCCCGGACAGGGGTCTACGGGCAGTACTTC.

The V and J genes are TRBV9 and TRBJ1-2, with D perhaps matching TRBD1 (5 bases). The CDR3 sequence is 17 residues long. Germline lookup yields CDR1 SGDLS and CDR2 YYNGEE. The V end lost 5 bases, the J end lost 5 bases, and 25 bases lay between the germline ends. In nucleotides, the CDR3 is TGTGCCAGCAGTGACCCATCGACAGCCCAAAACCAATATGGCTACACCTTC. It encodes CASSDPSTAQNQYGYTF.

This rearrangement joins TRBV28 to TRBJ1-1; possible D gene TRBD1, 6 bases. Germline loops: CDR1 MDHEN, CDR2 SYDVKM. Trimming took off 2 bases at V and 1 base at J, with 20 bases between the two ends. The CDR3 runs to 18 residues. Here the CDR3 reads CASSLKIGSGAPNTEAFF. For the CDR3, the DNA is TGTGCCAGCAGTTTAAAAATCGGGTCGGGGGCTCCGAACACTGAAGCTTTCTTT.

This chain uses TRBV29-1 with TRBJ1-5; possibly TRBD1 for D (6 bases). Trimming stripped 4 bases from V and 4 bases from J, with 11 bases between. From germline, CDR1 is SQVTM and CDR2 ANQGSEA. The CDR3 consists of 13 residues. This chain's CDR3 is CSVGDTQNQPQHF. In DNA, the CDR3 is TGCAGCGTTGGGGACACTCAGAATCAGCCCCAGCATTTT. Full variable domain (rest looked up from reference TRBV29-1 and TRBJ1-5): SAVISQKPSRDICQRGTSLTIQCQVDSQVTMMFWYRQQPGQSLTLIATANQGSEATYESGFVIDKFPISRPNLTFSTLTVSNMSPEDSSIYLCSVGDTQNQPQHFGDGTRLSIL.

The genes are TRBV7-6 and TRBJ2-1; D is undetermined. Germline CDR1 reads SGHVS; CDR2 reads FNYEAQ. Trimming took 2 bases from V and 0 from J, leaving 8 bases between them. The CDR3 has 15 amino acids. The CDR3 reads CASSLNPLSYNEQFF. CDR3 coding DNA: TGTGCCAGCAGCTTAAACCCCCTCTCCTACAATGAGCAGTTCTTC.

This clonotype was found a few times. The rearrangement uses TRBV7-3 and TRBJ1-1, with 9 bases matching TRBD1. CDR1 SGHTA and CDR2 FQGTGA come from the germline V gene. V gave up 5 bases and J gave up 5 bases; unmatched junction bases: 3. The CDR3 has 13 residues. CDR3 sequence (DNA): TGTGCCAGCAGCCAACAGGGGGCGACTGAAGCTTTCTTT. This translates into CASSQQGATEAFF.

This chain links TRBV7-2 with TRBJ2-5; 7 bases fit TRBD1. V was pared by 4 bases and J by 5 bases, with 7 bases of the junction left unmatched. CDR1 is SGHTA and CDR2 is FQGNSA in the germline V gene. The CDR3 consists of 14 residues. CDR3 protein: CASSYTGVRETQYF. Here the CDR3 DNA reads TGTGCCAGCAGCTATACAGGGGTTCGGGAGACCCAGTACTTC.

The genes are TRBV29-1 and TRBJ2-1, with no clear D. Germline V gene sequence: CDR1 SQVTM, CDR2 ANQGSEA. The CDR3 is 16 residues long. Trimming pared 6 bases from V and 12 bases from J, leaving 30 bases between. The CDR3 region has the DNA TGCAGCGTCCCTTTGGGTGGTTACCAACCCAACGTTAGGCAGTTCTTC. Translated: CSVPLGGYQPNVRQFF.

V is TRBV11-2 and J is TRBJ2-5; 9 bases map to TRBD2. V shed 6 bases and J 3 bases; nucleotides not matched to a gene: 8. The CDR3 runs to 15 residues. Germline V gene sequence: CDR1 SGHAT, CDR2 FQNNGV. The CDR3 protein is CASRLEVAGEETQYF. CDR3 nucleotides: TGTGCCAGCAGACTCGAGGTAGCGGGGGAAGAGACCCAGTACTTC.

CDR3 coding DNA: TGCGCCAGCAGCTGGGGACAGATCAACACTGAAGCTTTCTTT. This encodes CASSWGQINTEAFF. The rearrangement links TRBV5-1 to TRBJ1-1; 7 nucleotides align to TRBD1. The germline gives CDR1 SGHRS, CDR2 YFSETQ. The CDR3 covers 14 residues. V shed 3 bases, J shed 2 bases, and the junction held 4 bases outside the gene matches.

This clonotype occurred a few times. The J gene is TRBJ1-2, the V gene TRBV12-3 or TRBV12-4; 7 bases fit TRBD1. V lost 6 bases to trimming and J lost 6 bases; unmatched junction nucleotides: 7. The CDR3 contains 13 residues. Written as DNA, the CDR3 is TGTGCCAGCAGCCTCACAGGGGACCATGGCTACACCTTC. It is translated as CASSLTGDHGYTF.

The table lists this clonotype with many counts. The CDR3 loop reads CASSLHQETQYF. As DNA, the CDR3 is TGTGCCAGCAGCTTGCACCAAGAGACCCAGTACTTC. The gene calls are TRBV5-5 and TRBJ2-5; no definite D call. The CDR3 covers 12 residues. CDR1 is SGHKS, CDR2 YYEKEE, per germline (reference sequence). V gave up 1 base and J gave up 0 bases, with 1 base separating them.

This chain connects TRBV13 to TRBJ2-7, with 7 positions matching TRBD2. Trimming took 4 bases from V and 3 from J; bases not matched to a gene: 6. The CDR3 is 14 amino acids. Germline V gives CDR1 PRHDT, CDR2 FYEKMQ (reference sequence). The CDR3 spells CASSSGREGYEQYF. The DNA for the CDR3 is TGTGCCAGCAGCTCCGGTAGGGAGGGCTACGAGCAGTACTTC. Combining the CDR3 with reference TRBV13 and TRBJ2-7 gives the whole variable domain AAGVIQSPRHLIKEKRETATLKCYPIPRHDTVYWYQQGPGQDPQFLISFYEKMQSDKGSIPDRFSAQQFSDYHSELNMSSLELGDSALYFCASSSGREGYEQYFGPGTRLTVT.